This T cell receptor beta chain was identified during a study of immune evolution from preneoplasia to lung adenocarcinoma. Study-level information: HLA loss of heterozygosity: under 7.5% AIS, about 15% MIA, around 35% ADC, none AAH.

Clones were sequenced by immunoSEQ multiplex PCR, and TCRdb holds only the in-frame ones, with some missing. The sample holds roughly 13,000 clones, 80% to 90% seen once. Germline V gene data show CDR1 as MDHEN and CDR2 as SYDVKM. V shed 3 bases and J shed 5 bases, with 13 bases lying between them. The CDR3 covers 14 residues. This clone was seen a few times. The sequence was obtained from a person between 65 and 80 years old with lung adenocarcinoma. Sample: FFPE minimally invasive lung adenocarcinoma tissue. The rearrangement links TRBV28 to TRBJ1-1; perhaps TRBD1 as D (5 bases). CDR3 nucleotides: TGTGCCAGCAGTTTTCAGGGAGTGAGGACTGAAGCTTTCTTT. Protein sequence: CASSFQGVRTEAFF.